This T cell receptor beta chain stems from a study of CD8+ T cells in alopecia areata. Once RNA had been extracted, it was reverse transcribed into cDNA to act as the sequencing template. Clones were sequenced by immunoSEQ multiplex PCR, and TCRdb holds only the in-frame ones, with some missing. The profile shows over 120,000 clones, less than 70% of them singletons. This clone was picked up a small number of times. The germline CDR1 and CDR2 sequences are SGHDN and FVKESK. Trimming took 0 bases from V and 2 from J; bases not matched to a gene: 5. The CDR3 totals 16 residues. Specified treatment: oral pan-JAK inhibitor, 5-10 mg twice daily.

The clonotype originates from a human donor with alopecia areata. The input for sequencing was CD8+ T cells sorted from blood, taken at week 4, from a patient treated with tofacitinib. The chain has TRBV14 and TRBJ2-7; 9 nucleotides line up with TRBD1. Written as DNA, the CDR3 is TGTGCCAGCAGCCAAGATCACAGGACAGGGGCCTACGAGCAGTACTTC. This sequence encodes CASSQDHRTGAYEQYF.